The 26 T cell receptor beta chains below come from one sample, sequenced in a study of T cells in Graves' hyperthyroidism and ophthalmopathy. Researchers took RNA transcripts and amplified the TCR beta CDR3 regions from them. An initial round of RT-PCR targeting the TCR CDR3 relied on the HTBI primer set. TCRdb reprocessed the multiplex PCR reads with MiXCR, giving one entry per CDR3 protein. Of more than 650,000 distinct CDR3 sequences in the sample, about 14% were seen once. Specimen: blood. These receptors were collected from a woman between 18 and 29 years old with Graves' hyperthyroidism.

This clonotype has just a few counts. V and J are TRBV19 and TRBJ2-7; possible D gene TRBD2, 5 bases. Trimming cost V 9 bases and J 3 bases, with 18 bases left between them. CDR1 and CDR2 from the germline V gene are LNHDA and SQIVND (reference sequence). The CDR3 is 14 amino acids. Here the CDR3 reads CASSRAAGDYEQYF. The CDR3 DNA follows: TGTGCCAGCTCTCGGGCGGCGGGTGACTACGAGCAGTACTTC. Using reference TRBV19 and TRBJ2-7 for the parts outside the CDR3, the full variable domain is DGGITQSPKYLFRKEGQNVTLSCEQNLNHDAMYWYRQDPGQGLRLIYYSQIVNDFQKGDIAEGYSVSREKKESFPLTVTSAQKNPTAFYLCASSRAAGDYEQYFGPGTRLTVT.

On this clonotype: This CDR3 fails to terminate in the conserved phenylalanine or tryptophan, so it likely reflects a read error. This chain uses TRBV30 with TRBJ2-5; D is perhaps TRBD1 (6 bases). This CDR3 is 13 amino acids long. Between the trimmed V and J ends, which lost 2 bases and 5 bases, there was a span of 12 bases. Per germline, CDR1 GTSNPN and CDR2 SVGIG (reference sequence). The CDR3 coding sequence is TGTGCCTGGAGTCAAAAGGGGGTCGAGACCCAGTACCTC. Protein: CAWSQKGVETQYL.

Only a few counts were recorded for this clonotype. The rearrangement joins TRBV6-1 to TRBJ2-3; a weak D match, TRBD2 (7 bases). V was clipped by 7 bases and J by 4 bases, with 15 bases between them. Germline CDR1 MNHNS, CDR2 SASEGT. The length of the CDR3 is 14 residues. The CDR3 DNA sequence: TGTGCCAGCACGGGGGGCCGGGACCCAGATACGCAGTATTTT. It translates to CASTGGRDPDTQYF.

This chain links TRBV3-1 with TRBJ2-7, with TRBD1 matching 7 bases. V shed 4 bases, J shed 9 bases, and the junction held 9 bases outside the gene matches. The length of the CDR3 is 13 residues. Germline V lookup: CDR1 LGHDT, CDR2 YNNKEL (reference sequence). The CDR3 sequence: CASSPGTADPQYF. Here the CDR3 DNA reads TGTGCCAGCAGCCCTGGGACAGCAGATCCGCAGTACTTC.

The sample holds many counts of this clonotype. The chain carries TRBV28 and TRBJ1-2; no reliable D call. V was pared by 7 bases and J by 8 bases, with 14 bases between. This CDR3 comprises 12 residues. Germline CDR1 reads MDHEN; CDR2 reads SYDVKM. The CDR3 region has the DNA TGTGCCAGCACAGAGGCCCATAAAGGCTACACCTTC. Translating it yields CASTEAHKGYTF.

This clonotype appeared many times. V gene TRBV2 combines with J gene TRBJ2-2; D is undetermined. The CDR3 runs 13 residues. V was trimmed by 8 bases and J by 4 bases, leaving 11 bases between them. The germline V gene has CDR1 SNHLY and CDR2 FYNNEI. The CDR3 spells CASSLATTGELFF. The CDR3 DNA is TGTGCCAGCTCCTTAGCAACCACCGGGGAGCTGTTTTTT.

This rearrangement joins TRBV20-1 to TRBJ2-7; D not resolved. The CDR3 is 13 amino acids. Germline lookup yields CDR1 DFQATT and CDR2 SNEGSKA (reference sequence). Trimming left V 4 bases short and J 2 bases short, with 12 bases between. This chain's CDR3 is CSAMGEGPYEQYF. CDR3 bases: TGCAGTGCTATGGGCGAAGGGCCCTACGAGCAGTACTTC.

This clonotype was seen a handful of times. This sequence joins TRBV3-1 and TRBJ1-1; no clear D. Germline V CDR1 and CDR2: LGHDT, YNNKEL (reference sequence). V was shortened by 5 bases and J by 6 bases, with 13 bases between the two germline ends. This CDR3 has 13 residues. The CDR3 loop is CASSTGGLSEAFF. CDR3 nucleotides: TGTGCCAGCAGCACGGGAGGGTTATCTGAAGCTTTCTTT.

There are many counts of this clonotype. The chain joins TRBV5-1 to TRBJ2-2; D call uncertain. Trimming stripped 0 bases from V and 4 bases from J, with 10 bases between. From germline, CDR1 is SGHRS and CDR2 YFSETQ. CDR3 length equals 15 residues. Here the CDR3 DNA reads TGCGCCAGCAGCTTGGGGCCTCCCCTCACCGGGGAGCTGTTTTTT. This gives the protein CASSLGPPLTGELFF.

This clonotype was found many times. This chain's CDR3 is CASRLALPTGNEQFF. CDR3 in DNA: TGTGCCAGCAGACTAGCGCTTCCTACTGGCAATGAGCAGTTCTTC. The chain employs TRBV28 and TRBJ2-1; TRBD2 agrees at 7 bases. This CDR3 comprises 15 residues. Per germline, CDR1 MDHEN and CDR2 SYDVKM. V shed 6 bases, J shed 6 bases, and the junction held 11 bases outside the gene matches.

This clonotype was detected a few times. J is TRBJ2-7 and V is TRBV28, with 7 bases aligning to TRBD2. The CDR3 length is 15 residues. The V and J ends lost 6 bases and 4 bases, in that order; junction bases with no gene match: 12. Germline V gene data show CDR1 as MDHEN and CDR2 as SYDVKM. The CDR3 region is CASSLGAGEGYEQYF. The DNA of the CDR3 is TGTGCCAGCAGCCTAGGGGCGGGAGAGGGGTACGAGCAGTACTTC.

This clonotype occurred a few times. In DNA form, the CDR3 reads TGTGCCAGCAGTCGAAGGGGGGACTCGCCCTCCTACGAGCAGTACTTC. It codes for CASSRRGDSPSYEQYF. The chain combines TRBV6-1 with TRBJ2-7; D may correspond to TRBD1 or TRBD2 (6 bases each). The CDR3 has 16 amino acids. With 5 bases removed from V and 0 bases from J, the gap between germline ends came to 17 bases. Germline V CDR1 and CDR2: MNHNS, SASEGT.

In this sample, this clonotype turned up many times. The chain has TRBV7-8 and TRBJ2-3; D possibly matches TRBD1 or TRBD2 (5 bases each). Trimming cost V 4 bases and J 3 bases, with 17 bases left between them. Germline V gene sequence: CDR1 SGHVS, CDR2 FQNEAQ. This CDR3 has 16 residues. CDR3 amino acids: CASSSVWGGGTDTQYF. In DNA form, the CDR3 reads TGTGCCAGCAGCTCGGTATGGGGCGGCGGGACAGATACGCAGTATTTT.

The sample holds a few counts of this clonotype. CDR3: CASSPIAGGGETQYF. The CDR3 DNA follows: TGTGCCAGCTCCCCCATAGCGGGAGGAGGAGAGACCCAGTACTTC. The gene calls are TRBV18 and TRBJ2-5; 10 nucleotides match TRBD2. Germline V CDR1 and CDR2: KGHSH, LQKENI. V dropped 6 bases and J dropped 4; count of bases not matched to a gene: 8. The CDR3 covers 15 residues.

This clonotype was picked up a small number of times. The chain carries TRBV7-2 and TRBJ1-6; unclear D gene. Germline loops: CDR1 SGHTA, CDR2 FQGNSA. Trimming cost V 1 base and J 0 bases, with 4 bases left between them. The CDR3 is made up of 15 amino acids. CDR3: CASSLVLSYNSPLHF. CDR3 in DNA: TGTGCCAGCAGCTTAGTACTCTCCTATAATTCACCCCTCCACTTT.

This clonotype was counted at least ten times. The rearrangement links TRBV6-5 to TRBJ1-1, with unresolved D. The CDR3 is 14 residues long. The germline gives CDR1 MNHEY, CDR2 SVGAGI. The V and J ends lost 0 bases and 4 bases respectively, with 9 bases between them. The CDR3 DNA sequence: TGTGCCAGCAGTTACTCGAGGCGTGGCACTGAAGCTTTCTTT. Amino acids: CASSYSRRGTEAFF.

A few counts support this clonotype. The genes are TRBV30 and TRBJ2-7, with D uncertain. V lost 1 base to trimming and J lost 6 bases, with 7 bases between them. The CDR3 consists of 11 residues. Germline V gives CDR1 GTSNPN, CDR2 SVGIG (reference sequence). DNA for the CDR3: TGTGCCTGGAGTGCCAGCTGCGAGCAGTACTTC. Translated: CAWSASCEQYF.

This clonotype was seen repeatedly, ten times or more. This chain links TRBV12-3 or TRBV12-4 with TRBJ2-3; 10 bases map to TRBD1. The CDR3 sequence is 15 residues long. V dropped 4 bases and J dropped 1; count of bases not matched to a gene: 2. CDR3 sequence: CASSSGTGGTDTQYF. The CDR3 DNA reads as TGTGCCAGCAGTTCCGGGACAGGGGGCACAGATACGCAGTATTTT.

This clonotype showed up many times. V usage is TRBV6-1 and J usage is TRBJ1-1; D is perhaps TRBD1 (5 bases). The CDR3 runs 12 residues. Trimming left V 4 bases short and J 7 bases short, with 10 bases between. In germline, CDR1 is MNHNS, CDR2 SASEGT. As DNA, the CDR3 is TGTGCCAGCAGTGCCCGGGACGGTGAAGCTTTCTTT. Translating gives CASSARDGEAFF.

This clonotype was counted ten times or more. The rearrangement links TRBV30 to TRBJ1-2; D uncertain. Germline V gives CDR1 GTSNPN, CDR2 SVGIG (reference sequence). V was shortened by 4 bases and J by 4 bases, with 10 bases between the two germline ends. The CDR3 consists of 12 residues. CDR3 region: CAWKGGFYGYTF. DNA of the CDR3: TGTGCCTGGAAGGGCGGCTTCTATGGCTACACCTTC.

This clonotype has a handful of counts. This chain connects TRBV5-6 to TRBJ1-3, with D unresolved. The CDR3 is 16 amino acids. Germline V CDR1 and CDR2: SGHDT, YYEEEE. V was clipped by 3 bases and J by 1 base, with 14 bases between them. The CDR3 here is CASSSHADFSGNTIYF. The CDR3 region has the DNA TGTGCCAGCAGCTCTCACGCGGACTTTTCTGGAAACACCATATATTTT.

The CDR3 loop is CASSHIPGRQYF. CDR3 sequence (DNA): TGTGCCAGCAGCCATATCCCAGGGAGGCAGTACTTC. The chain has TRBV14 and TRBJ2-7; tentatively, D is TRBD1 or TRBD2 (5 bases each). Trimming stripped 3 bases from V and 9 bases from J, with 12 bases between. Germline-derived CDR1 and CDR2 are SGHDN and FVKESK. The CDR3 is 12 amino acids.

V gene TRBV20-1 combines with J gene TRBJ2-3, with 9 positions matching TRBD1. The CDR3 sequence is 15 residues long. The germline V gene has CDR1 DFQATT and CDR2 SNEGSKA (reference sequence). J gave up 3 bases and V 5 bases, and 9 bases lay outside the gene matches. The CDR3 reads CSAATGQGGTDTQYF. In DNA form, the CDR3 reads TGCAGTGCTGCAACGGGACAGGGTGGGACAGATACGCAGTATTTT.

This clonotype came up many times. The chain uses TRBV20-1 and TRBJ2-5; D is perhaps TRBD1 (6 bases). Germline V CDR1 and CDR2: DFQATT, SNEGSKA (reference sequence). Trimming removed 1 base from V and 1 base from J, with 10 bases in between. The CDR3 runs to 14 residues. The CDR3 spells CSARAQGVQETQYF. CDR3 nucleotides: TGCAGTGCTAGAGCACAGGGAGTCCAAGAGACCCAGTACTTC.

This clonotype was recorded at least ten times. The V call is TRBV10-3, the J call TRBJ2-7, with 14 bases identical to TRBD2. Germline values: CDR1 ENHRY, CDR2 SYGVKD. The J segment lost 6 bases and the V segment lost 3 bases, leaving 7 bases of the junction unmatched. The CDR3 length is 16 residues. The CDR3 here is CAISEPGLAGEPEQYF. The CDR3 nucleotides are TGTGCCATCAGTGAACCGGGACTAGCGGGAGAACCCGAGCAGTACTTC.

The chain joins TRBV20-1 to TRBJ2-1; 11 positions agree with TRBD2. Germline V gene sequence: CDR1 DFQATT, CDR2 SNEGSKA (reference sequence). V was pared by 0 bases and J by 8 bases, with 3 bases of the junction left unmatched. This CDR3 is built from 14 residues. The CDR3 nucleotides read TGCAGTGCTAGAGAAACTAGCGGGAGTGATGAGCAGTTCTTC. It specifies CSARETSGSDEQFF.